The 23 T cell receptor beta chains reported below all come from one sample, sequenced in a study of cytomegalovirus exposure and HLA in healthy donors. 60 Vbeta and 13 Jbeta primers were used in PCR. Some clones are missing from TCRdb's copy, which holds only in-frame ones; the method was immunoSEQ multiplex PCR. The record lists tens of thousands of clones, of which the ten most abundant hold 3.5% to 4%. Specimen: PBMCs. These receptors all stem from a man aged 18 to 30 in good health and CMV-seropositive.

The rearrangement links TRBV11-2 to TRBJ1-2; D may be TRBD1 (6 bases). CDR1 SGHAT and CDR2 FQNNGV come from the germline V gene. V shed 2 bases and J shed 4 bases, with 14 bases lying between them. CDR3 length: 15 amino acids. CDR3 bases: TGTGCCAGCAGCTTAACGCGACAGGCCCCCTATGGCTACACCTTC. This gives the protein CASSLTRQAPYGYTF.

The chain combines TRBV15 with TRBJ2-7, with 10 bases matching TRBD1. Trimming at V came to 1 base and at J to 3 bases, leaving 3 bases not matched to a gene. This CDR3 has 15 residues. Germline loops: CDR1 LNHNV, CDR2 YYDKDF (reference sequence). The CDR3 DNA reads TGTGCCACCAGCAGAGGGACAGGGGGTTTCTACGAGCAGTACTTC. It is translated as CATSRGTGGFYEQYF.

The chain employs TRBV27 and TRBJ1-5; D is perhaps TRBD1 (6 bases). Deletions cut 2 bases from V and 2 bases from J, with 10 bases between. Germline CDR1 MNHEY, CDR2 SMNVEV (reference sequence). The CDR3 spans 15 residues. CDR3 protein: CASSLKGDGNQPQHF. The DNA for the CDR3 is TGTGCCAGCAGTTTAAAGGGGGACGGCAATCAGCCCCAGCATTTT.

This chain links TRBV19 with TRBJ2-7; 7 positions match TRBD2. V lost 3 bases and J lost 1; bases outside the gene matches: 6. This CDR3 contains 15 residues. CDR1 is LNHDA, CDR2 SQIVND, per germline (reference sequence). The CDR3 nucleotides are TGTGCCAGTAGTATTAGGCGGGGGATGTCCTACGAGCAGTACTTC. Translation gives CASSIRRGMSYEQYF.

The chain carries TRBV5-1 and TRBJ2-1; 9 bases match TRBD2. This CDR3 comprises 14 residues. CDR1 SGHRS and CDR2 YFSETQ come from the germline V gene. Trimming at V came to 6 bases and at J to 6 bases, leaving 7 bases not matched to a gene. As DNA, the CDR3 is TGCGCCAGCATGGGGGTAGCGGGGGCCAATGAGCAGTTCTTC. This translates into CASMGVAGANEQFF.

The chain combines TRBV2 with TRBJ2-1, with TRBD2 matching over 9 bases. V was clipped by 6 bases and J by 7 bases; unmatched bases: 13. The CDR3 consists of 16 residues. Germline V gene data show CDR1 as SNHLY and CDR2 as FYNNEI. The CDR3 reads CASSPHLGLAGNEQFF. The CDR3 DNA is TGTGCCAGCAGCCCCCACTTGGGTCTAGCGGGAAATGAGCAGTTCTTC.

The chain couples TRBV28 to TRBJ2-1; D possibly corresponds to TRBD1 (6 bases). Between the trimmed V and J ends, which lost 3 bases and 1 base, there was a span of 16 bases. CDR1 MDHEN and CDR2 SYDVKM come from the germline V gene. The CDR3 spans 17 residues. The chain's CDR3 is CASSLLLTGLSYNEQFF. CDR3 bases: TGTGCCAGCAGTTTGCTACTCACAGGGTTGTCCTACAATGAGCAGTTCTTC. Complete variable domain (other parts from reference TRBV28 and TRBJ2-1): DVKVTQSSRYLVKRTGEKVFLECVQDMDHENMFWYRQDPGLGLRLIYFSYDVKMKEKGDIPEGYSVSREKKERFSLILESASTNQTSMYLCASSLLLTGLSYNEQFFGPGTRLTVL.

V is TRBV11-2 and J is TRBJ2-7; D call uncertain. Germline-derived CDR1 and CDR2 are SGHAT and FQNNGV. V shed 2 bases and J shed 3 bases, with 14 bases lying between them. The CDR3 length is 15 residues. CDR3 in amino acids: CASSLTATYLYEQYF. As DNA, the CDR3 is TGTGCCAGCAGCTTAACAGCTACCTATCTCTACGAGCAGTACTTC.

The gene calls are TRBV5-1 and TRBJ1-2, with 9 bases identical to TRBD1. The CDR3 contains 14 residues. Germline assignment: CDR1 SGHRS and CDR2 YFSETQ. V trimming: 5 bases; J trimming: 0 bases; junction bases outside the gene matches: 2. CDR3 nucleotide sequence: TGCGCCAGCAGAAGGGACAGGGCTAACTATGGCTACACCTTC. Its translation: CASRRDRANYGYTF.

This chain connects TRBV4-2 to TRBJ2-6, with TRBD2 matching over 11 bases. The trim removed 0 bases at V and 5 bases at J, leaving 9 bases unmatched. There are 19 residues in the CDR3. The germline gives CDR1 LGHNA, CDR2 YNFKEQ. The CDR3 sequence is CASSQEASGGIGRANVLTF. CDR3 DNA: TGTGCCAGCAGCCAAGAGGCTAGCGGGGGGATAGGCCGGGCCAACGTCCTGACTTTC.

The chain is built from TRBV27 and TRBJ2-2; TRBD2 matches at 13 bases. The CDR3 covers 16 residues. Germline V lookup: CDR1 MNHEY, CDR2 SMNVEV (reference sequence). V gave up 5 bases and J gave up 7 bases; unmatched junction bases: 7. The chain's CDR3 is CASSPRTSGRSGELFF. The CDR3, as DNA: TGTGCCAGCAGTCCGCGGACTAGCGGGAGAAGCGGGGAGCTGTTTTTT.

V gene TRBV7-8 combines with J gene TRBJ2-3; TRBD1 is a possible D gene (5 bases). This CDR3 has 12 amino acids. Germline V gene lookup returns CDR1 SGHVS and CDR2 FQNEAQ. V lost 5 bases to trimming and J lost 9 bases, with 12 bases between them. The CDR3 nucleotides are TGTGCCAGCAGCCGATACAGGAAGACGCAGTATTTT. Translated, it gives CASSRYRKTQYF.

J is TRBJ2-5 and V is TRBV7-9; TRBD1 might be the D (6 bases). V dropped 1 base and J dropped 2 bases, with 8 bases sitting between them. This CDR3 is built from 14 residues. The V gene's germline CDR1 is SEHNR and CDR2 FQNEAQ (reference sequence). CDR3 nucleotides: TGTGCCAGCAGCTTAGGGGGACAACAAGAGACCCAGTACTTC. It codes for CASSLGGQQETQYF.

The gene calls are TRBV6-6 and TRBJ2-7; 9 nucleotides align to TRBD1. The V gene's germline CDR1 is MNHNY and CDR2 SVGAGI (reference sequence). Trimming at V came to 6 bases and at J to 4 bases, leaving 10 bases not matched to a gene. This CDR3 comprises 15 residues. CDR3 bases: TGTGCCAGCAGCGAGACGGGACAGGGAATATACGAGCAGTACTTC. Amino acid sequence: CASSETGQGIYEQYF.

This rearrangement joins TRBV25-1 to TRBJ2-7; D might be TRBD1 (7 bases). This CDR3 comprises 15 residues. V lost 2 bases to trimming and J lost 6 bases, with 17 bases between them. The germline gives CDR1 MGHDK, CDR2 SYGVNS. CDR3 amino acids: CASSEGTAGGGEQYF. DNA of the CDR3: TGTGCCAGCAGTGAAGGGACAGCTGGGGGAGGCGAGCAGTACTTC.

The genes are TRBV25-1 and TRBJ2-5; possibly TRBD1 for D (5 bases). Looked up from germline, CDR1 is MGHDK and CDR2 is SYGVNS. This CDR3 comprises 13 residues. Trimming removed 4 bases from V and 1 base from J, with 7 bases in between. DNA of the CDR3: TGTGCCAGCAGTGCCGACAGCCAAGAGACCCAGTACTTC. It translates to CASSADSQETQYF. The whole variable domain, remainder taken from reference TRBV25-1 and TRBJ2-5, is EADIYQTPRYLVIGTGKKITLECSQTMGHDKMYWYQQDPGMELHLIHYSYGVNSTEKGDLSSESTVSRIRTEHFPLTLESARPSHTSQYLCASSADSQETQYFGPGTRLLVL.

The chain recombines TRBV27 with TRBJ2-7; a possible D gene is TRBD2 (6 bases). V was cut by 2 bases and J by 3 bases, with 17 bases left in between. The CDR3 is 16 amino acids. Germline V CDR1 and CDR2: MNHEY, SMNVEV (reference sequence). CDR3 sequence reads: CASSLGIGAGFYEQYF. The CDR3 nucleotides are TGTGCCAGCAGTTTAGGTATCGGGGCGGGGTTCTACGAGCAGTACTTC.

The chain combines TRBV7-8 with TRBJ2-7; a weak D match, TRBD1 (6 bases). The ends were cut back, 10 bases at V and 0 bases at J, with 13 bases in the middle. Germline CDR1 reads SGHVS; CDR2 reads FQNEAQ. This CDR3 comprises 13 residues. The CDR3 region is CATRQDPSYEQYF. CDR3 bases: TGTGCCACCCGACAGGACCCCTCCTACGAGCAGTACTTC.

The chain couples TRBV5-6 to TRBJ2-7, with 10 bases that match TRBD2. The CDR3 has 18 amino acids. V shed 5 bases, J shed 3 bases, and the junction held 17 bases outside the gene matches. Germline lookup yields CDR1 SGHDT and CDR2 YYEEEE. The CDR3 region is CASSTTLGLAGDNYEQYF. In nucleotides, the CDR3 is TGTGCCAGCAGTACTACCCTCGGCCTAGCGGGAGACAACTACGAGCAGTACTTC.

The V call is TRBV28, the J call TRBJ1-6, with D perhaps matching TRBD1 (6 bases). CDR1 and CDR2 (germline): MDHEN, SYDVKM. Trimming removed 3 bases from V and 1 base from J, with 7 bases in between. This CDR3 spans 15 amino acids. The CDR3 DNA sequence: TGTGCCAGCAGTTTCAGGGGATCCTATAATTCACCCCTCCACTTT. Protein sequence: CASSFRGSYNSPLHF.

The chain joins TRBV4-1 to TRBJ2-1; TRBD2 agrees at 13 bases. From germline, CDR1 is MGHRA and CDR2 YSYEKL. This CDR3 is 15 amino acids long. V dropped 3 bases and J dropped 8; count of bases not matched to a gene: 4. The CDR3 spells CASSHGTSGIYEQFF. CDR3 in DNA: TGCGCCAGCAGCCACGGGACTAGCGGGATATATGAGCAGTTCTTC.

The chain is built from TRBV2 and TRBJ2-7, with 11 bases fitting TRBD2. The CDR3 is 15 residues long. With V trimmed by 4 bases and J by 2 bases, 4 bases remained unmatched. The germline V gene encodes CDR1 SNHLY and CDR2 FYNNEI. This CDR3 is CASSVLAGGTYEQYF. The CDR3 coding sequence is TGTGCCAGCAGTGTCTTAGCGGGGGGGACCTACGAGCAGTACTTC.

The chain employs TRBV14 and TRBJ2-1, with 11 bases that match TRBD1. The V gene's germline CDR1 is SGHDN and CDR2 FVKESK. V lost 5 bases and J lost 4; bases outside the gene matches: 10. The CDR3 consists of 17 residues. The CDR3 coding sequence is TGTGCCAGCAGCACCACTCCCGGGACAGGGGGGTACAATGAGCAGTTCTTC. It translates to CASSTTPGTGGYNEQFF.